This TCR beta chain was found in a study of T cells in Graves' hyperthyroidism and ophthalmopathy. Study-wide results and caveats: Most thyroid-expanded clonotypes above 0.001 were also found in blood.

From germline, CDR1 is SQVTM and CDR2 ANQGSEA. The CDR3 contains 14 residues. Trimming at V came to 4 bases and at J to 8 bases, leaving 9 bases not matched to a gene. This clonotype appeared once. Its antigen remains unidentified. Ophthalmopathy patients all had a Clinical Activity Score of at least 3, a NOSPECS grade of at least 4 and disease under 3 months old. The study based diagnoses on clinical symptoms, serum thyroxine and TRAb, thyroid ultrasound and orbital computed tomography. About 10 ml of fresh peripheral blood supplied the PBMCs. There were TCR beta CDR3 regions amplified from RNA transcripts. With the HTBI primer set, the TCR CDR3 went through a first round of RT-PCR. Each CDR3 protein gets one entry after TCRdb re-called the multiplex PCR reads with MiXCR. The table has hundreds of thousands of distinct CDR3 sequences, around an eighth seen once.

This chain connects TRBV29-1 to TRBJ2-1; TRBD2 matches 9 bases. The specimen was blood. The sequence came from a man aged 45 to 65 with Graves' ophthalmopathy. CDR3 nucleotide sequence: TGCAGCGTTGTTAGCGGGAGAAAAGGGGATGAGCAGTTCTTC. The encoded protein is CSVVSGRKGDEQFF.